This T cell receptor beta chain stems from a study of T cells in Graves' hyperthyroidism and ophthalmopathy (dated by TCRdb to the late 2010s). The study in broad terms: Peripheral blood was sampled at the time of initial diagnosis, prior to any treatment. A discovery cohort of about a hundred patients, roughly 40 with Graves' ophthalmopathy and fewer than 65 with stable Graves' hyperthyroidism, was used to find distinguishing TCR V-J signatures. Whether ophthalmopathy could be predicted prospectively was tested in an independent validation cohort made up of some 20 hyperthyroidism patients plus 17 patients who later progressed to ophthalmopathy. The approximately 95 discovery patients were divided at random into training and test sets in a 7:3 ratio. The study also compared thyroid tissue and blood T-cell repertoires from several Graves' hyperthyroidism patients. Once sampling was done, hyperthyroidism patients were given methimazole at a starting dose of 30 mg daily, whereas ophthalmopathy patients were given high-dose intravenous methylprednisolone. The paper describes TCR Vbeta CDR3 sequencing of 140 or so peripheral blood samples, made up of under 50 ophthalmopathy patients, 70 to 80 hyperthyroidism patients and some 17 progressor patients. Overall results and qualifications from the work: In validation, progression to ophthalmopathy was predicted by the model with 55% to 71% sensitivity and just over 72% specificity, a median of roughly six months before onset. No statistical method was used to set the sample size in advance, and investigators knew the group allocation. Ophthalmopathy was separated from stable hyperthyroidism by a 13 V-J signature model, with approximately 90% sensitivity and approximately 84% specificity obtained in cross-validation and 80%/75% obtained in testing. Most expanded thyroid clonotypes (frequency above 0.001) were also detected in blood, suggesting blood repertoires may reflect thyroid immune responses.

The TCR beta CDR3 regions were amplified from the RNA transcripts. A first-round RT-PCR of the TCR CDR3 used the HTBI primer set with the Qiagen OneStep RT-PCR kit. A second multiplex PCR round built the libraries, followed by size selection and purification. Paired-end sequencing of the libraries was performed with 100 bp reads on an Illumina HiSeq2000. The authors processed their data as follows. Raw data were processed with SOAPnuke, discarding reads with adapters, uncalled bases, mean Phred below 15, or no exact constant-primer or identifier match. COPE v1.2.5 was used to merge high-quality paired reads, and clonotypes were defined as unique nucleotide sequences. MiTCR v1.1 was used to align the clonotypes against IMGT TRBV, TRBD and TRBJ reference segments. The analysis included only V-J combinations with a frequency above 0.0001, which together covered approximately 99% of the repertoires. The TCS score was defined as the ratio of F50 (clonal expansion) to E x V (chaos), calculated using BLOSUM62-based TCRdist between CDR3 peptides within each V-J. Welch's t-statistics and random forest reduced fewer than 600 V-J features to 10 to 15, which were used in a naive Bayes classifier (R e1071). In TCRdb, the public reads were trimmed at Q25 with fastp and aligned with MiXCR, with productive beta chains retained. One record per CDR3 amino acid sequence lists the most common genes and DNA. The V and J calls were not made by the authors but by TCRdb's processing. Counted in this sample were some 720,000 distinct CDR3 sequences; roughly 17% of them appeared once. Of the sample, approximately 8.4% falls within the top ten clones.

In regard to this clonotype: The target of this receptor is not known. No qualities accompany the bases; no much larger clone lies one base away.

Graves' hyperthyroidism was defined as stable when no progression to ophthalmopathy occurred over 18 months of follow-up. Hyperthyroidism patients were newly diagnosed, had a disease duration of under 2 months, and were aged 18 to 65 years. Any patient with an uncontrolled infection, another autoimmune disease, pregnancy or lactation was excluded. Diagnoses were established on the basis of clinical symptoms, serum thyroxine and TRAb, thyroid ultrasound, and orbital computed tomography. PBMCs were separated from 8 to 10 ml of fresh peripheral blood using Ficoll-Paque density gradient centrifugation. Total RNA was extracted with Trizol reagent, and quality was checked on an Agilent 2100 Bioanalyzer. The sample comprised blood. The TCR comes from a man between 18 and 29 years old with Graves' hyperthyroidism.

The CDR3 here reads CASSWYRGETQYF. The sequenced DNA: TGTGCCAGCAGCTGGTACAGGGGAGAGACCCAGTACTTC. The chain is assembled from TRBV7-9 and TRBJ2-5; 7 bases in the junction line up with TRBD1. Trimming removed 4 bases from V and 4 bases from J; the gene matches leave 3 bases unexplained. Sequences SEHNR (CDR1) and FQNEAQ (CDR2) are obtained from the germline V gene (reference sequence). The CDR3 spans 13 residues, from the cysteine through the phenylalanine. The CDR3 DNA has 39 bases and is translated from base 1. The entire variable domain, with the stretches around the CDR3 drawn from the reference TRBV7-9 and TRBJ2-5 proteins, is DTGVSQNPRHKITKRGQNVTFRCDPISEHNRLYWYRQTLGQGPEFLTYFQNEAQLEKSRLLSDRFSAERPKGSFSTLEIQRTEQGDSAMYLCASSWYRGETQYFGPGTRLLVL.